This T cell receptor beta chain was found in a study of graft-versus-host responses after intestinal transplantation. Study results and caveats: The authors found GvH clones in recipient marrow, some appearing first in ileum or blood.

Only in-frame clones appear in the TCRdb table, and some are missing; sequencing was by immunoSEQ multiplex PCR. This sample has about 90,000 clones, with about nine tenths found just once. For this clone: The antigen remains undetermined.

The receptor comes from a human donor who was the organ donor for an intestinal transplant. Sequencing was performed on unstimulated CD4+ T cells sorted from spleen or lymph node cells, taken before transplant.

The CDR3 DNA reads as TGCGCCAGCAGGGCCGGACAGAGCCTTAGCACAGATACGCAGTATTTT. It is translated as CASRAGQSLSTDTQYF. The chain combines TRBV5-1 with TRBJ2-3; D perhaps matches TRBD1 (6 bases). The CDR3 runs 16 residues. From germline, CDR1 is SGHRS and CDR2 YFSETQ. V lost 5 bases to trimming and J lost 0 bases, with 16 bases between them.